These 10 T cell receptor beta chains originate from one sample sequenced in a study of OX40 agonist ivuxolimab in advanced cancers. The method was immunoSEQ multiplex PCR; TCRdb's version includes in-frame clones alone and lacks a portion of them. The sample consists of 43,000 or so clones, about 87% of them appearing once. Sequencing used CD4+ or CD8+ T cells sorted from blood, obtained in a trial of the OX40 agonist ivuxolimab. Receptor source: an adult with an advanced solid tumor such as melanoma, head and neck, liver or kidney cancer.

The gene calls are TRBV14 and TRBJ2-1; the D is unclear. V shed 4 bases and J shed 8 bases, with 12 bases lying between them. The CDR3 is 13 residues long. Germline lookup yields CDR1 SGHDN and CDR2 FVKESK. The CDR3 spells CASSPIPGDEQFF. CDR3 coding DNA: TGTGCCAGCAGCCCCATTCCAGGCGATGAGCAGTTCTTC.

The CDR3 loop is CASSTQGARGELFF. The DNA of the CDR3 is TGTGCCAGCAGCACACAGGGGGCGCGCGGGGAGCTGTTTTTT. The rearrangement links TRBV9 to TRBJ2-2; TRBD1 matches at 9 bases. The CDR3 is made up of 14 amino acids. The trim removed 4 bases at V and 7 bases at J, leaving 5 bases unmatched. Germline-derived CDR1 and CDR2 are SGDLS and YYNGEE.

This chain links TRBV2 with TRBJ1-1; tentatively, D is TRBD1 (6 bases). CDR3 size: 15 residues. The V and J ends lost 2 bases and 4 bases respectively, with 14 bases between them. The germline CDR1 and CDR2 sequences are SNHLY and FYNNEI. The CDR3, as DNA: TGTGCCAGCAGTGAAAGGGGGGGCGGTGGCACTGAAGCTTTCTTT. It yields the protein CASSERGGGGTEAFF.

For this clone: Within the sample, other DNA sequences also encode this same CDR3. This chain connects TRBV29-1 to TRBJ2-5, with TRBD1 matching 7 bases. Trimming cost V 1 base and J 5 bases; bases outside gene matches: 7. This CDR3 is 14 amino acids long. The germline gives CDR1 SQVTM, CDR2 ANQGSEA. In DNA form, the CDR3 reads TGCAGCGTTGAAGTCCTAGGGGGCGACGAGACCCAGTACTTC. Translating gives CSVEVLGGDETQYF.

This clone was found once. The chain links TRBV2 to TRBJ2-3; 10 positions match TRBD2. With V trimmed by 5 bases and J by 5 bases, 13 bases remained unmatched. The CDR3 is 17 amino acids. Per germline, CDR1 SNHLY and CDR2 FYNNEI. The CDR3 reads CASSIYYLAGDGDTQYF. The CDR3 nucleotides read TGTGCCAGCAGTATATACTACCTAGCGGGGGACGGAGATACGCAGTATTTT.

The rearrangement links TRBV7-2 to TRBJ1-1, with D hard to call. Germline CDR1 and CDR2: SGHTA and FQGNSA. V was trimmed by 6 bases and J by 1 base, leaving 12 bases between them. This CDR3 is built from 14 residues. In nucleotides, the CDR3 is TGTGCCAGCAGGCCTAGGGCCTCGAACACTGAAGCTTTCTTT. Its translation is CASRPRASNTEAFF.

Points on this clone: Because the CDR3's place on the DNA is in doubt, the DNA is left out and the CDR3 is given as listed by TCRdb. The chain couples TRBV29-1 to TRBJ2-7; TRBD1 is the table's D call, not checked against the DNA. The CDR3 region is 15 residues in length, termini included. Germline V gene sequence: CDR1 SQVTM, CDR2 ANQGSEA. The CDR3 spells CSVVGTGTGEMSEYF.

The chain joins TRBV6-1 to TRBJ1-2; D might be TRBD1 (5 bases). Germline CDR1 and CDR2: MNHNS and SASEGT. This CDR3 comprises 16 residues. V lost 4 bases and J 2 bases, leaving 17 bases between the germline ends. CDR3 amino acids: CASSGVLGLTNYGYTF. For the CDR3, the DNA is TGTGCCAGCAGTGGGGTTCTGGGGCTCACGAACTATGGCTACACCTTC.

This chain uses TRBV30 with TRBJ2-7, with D possibly matching TRBD1 (6 bases). V lost 0 bases and J lost 2, with 14 bases in between. This CDR3 is built from 15 residues. The germline V gene encodes CDR1 GTSNPN and CDR2 SVGIG (reference sequence). The CDR3 DNA is TGTGCCTGGAGTGTAATACAGGGTCATGCCTACGAGCAGTACTTC. Translation gives CAWSVIQGHAYEQYF.

The chain uses TRBV5-8 and TRBJ1-1; D unclear. This CDR3 contains 14 residues. The ends were cut back, 4 bases at V and 0 bases at J, with 10 bases in the middle. The germline V gene encodes CDR1 SGHTS and CDR2 YDEGEE. The CDR3 protein is CASSNFGVNTEAFF. CDR3 DNA: TGTGCCAGCAGCAACTTCGGAGTGAACACTGAAGCTTTCTTT. Supplemented by reference TRBV5-8 and TRBJ1-1, the full variable domain reads EAGVTQSPTHLIKTRGQQATLRCSPISGHTSVYWYQQALGLGLQFLLWYDEGEERNRGNFPPRFSGRQFPNYSSELNVNALELEDSALYLCASSNFGVNTEAFFGQGTRLTVV.